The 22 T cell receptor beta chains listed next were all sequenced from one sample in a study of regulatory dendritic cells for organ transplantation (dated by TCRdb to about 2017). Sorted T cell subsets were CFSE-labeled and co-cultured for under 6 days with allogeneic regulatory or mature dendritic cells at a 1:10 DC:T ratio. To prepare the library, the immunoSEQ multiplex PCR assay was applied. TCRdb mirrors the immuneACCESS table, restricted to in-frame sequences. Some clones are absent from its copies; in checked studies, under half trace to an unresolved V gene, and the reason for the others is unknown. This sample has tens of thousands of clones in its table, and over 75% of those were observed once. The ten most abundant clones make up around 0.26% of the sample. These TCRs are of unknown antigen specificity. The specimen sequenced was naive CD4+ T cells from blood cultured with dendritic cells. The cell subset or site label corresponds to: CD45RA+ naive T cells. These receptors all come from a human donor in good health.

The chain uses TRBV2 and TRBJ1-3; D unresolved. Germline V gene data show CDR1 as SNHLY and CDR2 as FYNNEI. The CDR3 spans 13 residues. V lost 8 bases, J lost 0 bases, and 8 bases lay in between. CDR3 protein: CASLSDSGNTIYF. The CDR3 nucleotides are TGTGCCAGCTTAAGTGACTCTGGAAACACCATATATTTT.

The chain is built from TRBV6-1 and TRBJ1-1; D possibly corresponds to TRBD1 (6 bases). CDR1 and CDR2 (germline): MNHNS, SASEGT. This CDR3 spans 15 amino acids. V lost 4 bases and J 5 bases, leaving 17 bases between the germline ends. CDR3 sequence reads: CASSAGTHKLTEAFF. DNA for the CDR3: TGTGCCAGCAGTGCGGGGACACACAAACTGACTGAAGCTTTCTTT.

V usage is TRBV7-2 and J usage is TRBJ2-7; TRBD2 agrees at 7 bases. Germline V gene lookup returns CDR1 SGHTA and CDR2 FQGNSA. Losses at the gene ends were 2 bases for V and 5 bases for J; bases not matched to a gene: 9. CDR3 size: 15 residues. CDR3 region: CASSLSTGGWNEQYF. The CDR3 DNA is TGTGCCAGCAGCTTATCTACGGGAGGCTGGAACGAGCAGTACTTC.

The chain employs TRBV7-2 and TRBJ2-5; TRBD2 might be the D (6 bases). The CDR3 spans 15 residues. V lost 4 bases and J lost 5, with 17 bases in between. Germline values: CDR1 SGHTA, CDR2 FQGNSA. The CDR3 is CASSSTGTRGETQYF. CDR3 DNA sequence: TGTGCCAGCAGCTCGACCGGGACGCGGGGCGAGACCCAGTACTTC.

The CDR3 DNA sequence: TGTGCCTGGAGTGTCAATAGGTATCAGCCCCAGCATTTT. Protein product: CAWSVNRYQPQHF. This chain links TRBV30 with TRBJ1-5; D is unclear. This CDR3 region has 13 residues. Between the trimmed V and J ends, which lost 0 bases and 5 bases, there was a span of 8 bases. Germline V CDR1 and CDR2: GTSNPN, SVGIG (reference sequence).

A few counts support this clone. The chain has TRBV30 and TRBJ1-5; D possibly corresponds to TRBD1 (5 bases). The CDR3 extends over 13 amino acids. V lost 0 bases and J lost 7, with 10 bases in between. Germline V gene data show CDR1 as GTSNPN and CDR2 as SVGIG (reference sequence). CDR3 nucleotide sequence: TGTGCCTGGAGTGTACGGGGGAACCAGCCCCAGCATTTT. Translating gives CAWSVRGNQPQHF.

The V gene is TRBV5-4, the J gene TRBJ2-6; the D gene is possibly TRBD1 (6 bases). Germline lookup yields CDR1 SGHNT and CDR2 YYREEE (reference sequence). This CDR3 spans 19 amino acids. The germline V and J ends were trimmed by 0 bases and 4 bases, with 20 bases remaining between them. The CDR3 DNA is TGTGCCAGCAGCTTGGGGTTGGGGGCCCACCTCGCCGGGGCCAACGTCCTGACTTTC. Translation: CASSLGLGAHLAGANVLTF.

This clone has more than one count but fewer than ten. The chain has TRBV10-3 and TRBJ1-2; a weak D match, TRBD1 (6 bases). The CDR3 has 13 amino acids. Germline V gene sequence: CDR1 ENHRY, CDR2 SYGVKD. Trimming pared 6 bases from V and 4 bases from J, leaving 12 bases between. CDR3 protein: CAIRDSLRYGYTF. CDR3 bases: TGTGCCATCAGGGACAGTCTTCGCTATGGCTACACCTTC.

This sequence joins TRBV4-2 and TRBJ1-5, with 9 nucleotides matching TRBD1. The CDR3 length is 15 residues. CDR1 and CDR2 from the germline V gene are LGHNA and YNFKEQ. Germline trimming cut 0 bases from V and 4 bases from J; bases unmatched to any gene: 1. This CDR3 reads CASSQEQGANQPQHF. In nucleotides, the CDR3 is TGTGCCAGCAGCCAAGAACAGGGGGCTAATCAGCCCCAGCATTTT.

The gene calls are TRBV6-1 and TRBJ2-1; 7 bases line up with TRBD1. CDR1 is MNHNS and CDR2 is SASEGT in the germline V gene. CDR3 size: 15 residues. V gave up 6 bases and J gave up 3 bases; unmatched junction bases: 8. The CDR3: CASSIEGGIYNEQFF. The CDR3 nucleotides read TGTGCCAGCAGCATCGAAGGGGGCATCTACAATGAGCAGTTCTTC.

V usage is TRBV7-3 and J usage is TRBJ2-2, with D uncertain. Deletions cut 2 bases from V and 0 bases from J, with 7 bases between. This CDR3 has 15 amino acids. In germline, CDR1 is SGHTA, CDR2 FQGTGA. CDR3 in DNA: TGTGCCAGCAGCTTAGTCGTAGCGAACACCGGGGAGCTGTTTTTT. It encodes CASSLVVANTGELFF.

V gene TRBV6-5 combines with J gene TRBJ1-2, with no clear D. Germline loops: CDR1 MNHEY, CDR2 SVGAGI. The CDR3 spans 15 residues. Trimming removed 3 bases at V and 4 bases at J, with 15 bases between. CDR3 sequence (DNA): TGTGCCAGCAGTTATCGACGGATGACTGTCTATGGCTACACCTTC. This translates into CASSYRRMTVYGYTF.

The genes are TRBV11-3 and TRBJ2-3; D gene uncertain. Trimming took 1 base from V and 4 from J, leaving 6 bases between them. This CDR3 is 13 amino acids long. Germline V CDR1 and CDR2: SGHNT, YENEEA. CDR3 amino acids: CASSLAPPDTQYF. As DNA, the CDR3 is TGTGCCAGCAGCTTAGCCCCCCCAGATACGCAGTATTTT.

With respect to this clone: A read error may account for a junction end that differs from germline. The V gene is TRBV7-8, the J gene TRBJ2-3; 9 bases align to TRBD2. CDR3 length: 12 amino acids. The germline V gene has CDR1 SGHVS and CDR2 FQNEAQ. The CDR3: CASSLGPAGGPF. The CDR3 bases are TGTGCCAGCAGCTTAGGCCCAGCGGGAGGTCCTTTT.

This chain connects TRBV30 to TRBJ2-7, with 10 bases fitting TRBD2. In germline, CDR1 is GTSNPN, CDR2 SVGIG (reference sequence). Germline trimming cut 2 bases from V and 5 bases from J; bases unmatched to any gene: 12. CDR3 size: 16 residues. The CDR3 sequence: CAWSSPPTSGINEQYF. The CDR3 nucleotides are TGTGCCTGGAGTTCTCCCCCAACTAGCGGGATCAACGAGCAGTACTTC.

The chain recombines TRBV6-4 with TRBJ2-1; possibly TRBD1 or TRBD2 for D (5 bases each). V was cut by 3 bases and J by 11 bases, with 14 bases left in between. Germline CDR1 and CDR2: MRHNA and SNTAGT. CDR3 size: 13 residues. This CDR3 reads CASSELRGSKQFF. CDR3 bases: TGTGCCAGCAGTGAATTGAGGGGAAGCAAGCAGTTCTTC.

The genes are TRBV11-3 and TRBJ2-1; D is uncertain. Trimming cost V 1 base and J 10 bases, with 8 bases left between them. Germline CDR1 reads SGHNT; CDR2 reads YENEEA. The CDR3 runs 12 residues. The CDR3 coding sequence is TGTGCCAGCAGCTTAGCCGTGGGCGAGCAGTTCTTC. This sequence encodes CASSLAVGEQFF.

The CDR3 protein is CASSDTGGANYGYTF. DNA of the CDR3: TGTGCCAGCAGTGATACAGGGGGCGCAAACTATGGCTACACCTTC. The rearrangement links TRBV25-1 to TRBJ1-2; TRBD1 aligns across 9 bases. With 3 bases clipped from V and 2 bases from J, the junction kept 4 bases outside the gene matches. Germline V lookup: CDR1 MGHDK, CDR2 SYGVNS. This CDR3 contains 15 residues.

CDR3 DNA sequence: TGTGCCAGCCGTGCGGGGGGGCCCACCGGGGAGCTGTTTTTT. It yields the protein CASRAGGPTGELFF. This chain connects TRBV2 to TRBJ2-2; 9 bases map to TRBD2. Germline lookup yields CDR1 SNHLY and CDR2 FYNNEI. The CDR3 covers 14 residues. V trimming: 8 bases; J trimming: 4 bases; junction bases outside the gene matches: 5.

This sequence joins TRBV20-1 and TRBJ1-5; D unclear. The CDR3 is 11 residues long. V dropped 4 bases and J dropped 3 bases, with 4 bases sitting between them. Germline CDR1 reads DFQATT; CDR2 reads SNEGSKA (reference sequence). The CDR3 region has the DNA TGCAGTGCTACCCTCAATCAGCCCCAGCATTTT. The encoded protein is CSATLNQPQHF.

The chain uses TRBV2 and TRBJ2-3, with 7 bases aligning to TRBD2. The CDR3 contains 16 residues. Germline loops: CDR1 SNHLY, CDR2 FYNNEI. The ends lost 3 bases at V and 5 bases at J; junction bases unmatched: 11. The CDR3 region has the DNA TGTGCCAGCAGTGATACTGGGCGGGGGTCAGGAGATACGCAGTATTTT. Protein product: CASSDTGRGSGDTQYF.

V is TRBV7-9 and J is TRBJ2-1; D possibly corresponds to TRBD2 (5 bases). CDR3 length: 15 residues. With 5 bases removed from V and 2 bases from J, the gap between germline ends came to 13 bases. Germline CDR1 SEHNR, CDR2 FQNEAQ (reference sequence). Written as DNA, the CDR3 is TGTGCCAGCAGCCCTGTGAGGGAAGCCTACAATGAGCAGTTCTTC. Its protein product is CASSPVREAYNEQFF.